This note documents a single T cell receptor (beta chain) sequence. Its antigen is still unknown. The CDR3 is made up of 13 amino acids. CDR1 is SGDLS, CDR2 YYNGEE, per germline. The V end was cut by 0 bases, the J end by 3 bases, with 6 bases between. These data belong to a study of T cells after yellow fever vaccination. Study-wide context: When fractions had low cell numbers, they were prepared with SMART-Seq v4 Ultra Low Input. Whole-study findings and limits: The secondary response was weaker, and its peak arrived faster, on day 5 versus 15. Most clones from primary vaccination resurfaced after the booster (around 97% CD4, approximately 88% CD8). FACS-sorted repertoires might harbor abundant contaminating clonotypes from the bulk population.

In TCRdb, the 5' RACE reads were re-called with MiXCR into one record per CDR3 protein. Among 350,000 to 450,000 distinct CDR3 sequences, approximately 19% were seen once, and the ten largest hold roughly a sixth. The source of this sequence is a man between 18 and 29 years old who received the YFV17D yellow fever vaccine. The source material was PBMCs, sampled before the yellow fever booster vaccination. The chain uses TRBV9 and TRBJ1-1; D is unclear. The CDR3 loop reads CASSVGVHTEAFF. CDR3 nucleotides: TGTGCCAGCAGCGTAGGAGTGCACACTGAAGCTTTCTTT.